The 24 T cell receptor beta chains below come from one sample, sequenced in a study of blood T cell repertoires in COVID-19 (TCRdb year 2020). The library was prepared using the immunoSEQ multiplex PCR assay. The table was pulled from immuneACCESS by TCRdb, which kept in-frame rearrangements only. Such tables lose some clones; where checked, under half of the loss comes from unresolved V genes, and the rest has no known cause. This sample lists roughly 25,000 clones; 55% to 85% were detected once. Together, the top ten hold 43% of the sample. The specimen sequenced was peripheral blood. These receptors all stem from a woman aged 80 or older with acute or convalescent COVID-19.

CDR3 sequence reads: CASSLFGTNSYEQYF. The CDR3, as DNA: TGTGCCAGCAGTTTATTCGGGACTAACTCCTACGAGCAGTACTTC. The chain has TRBV27 and TRBJ2-7; the match to TRBD2 covers 7 bases. The CDR3 spans 15 residues. The V segment lost 1 base and the J segment 0 bases; nucleotides outside the gene matches: 3. CDR1 MNHEY and CDR2 SMNVEV come from the germline V gene (reference sequence).

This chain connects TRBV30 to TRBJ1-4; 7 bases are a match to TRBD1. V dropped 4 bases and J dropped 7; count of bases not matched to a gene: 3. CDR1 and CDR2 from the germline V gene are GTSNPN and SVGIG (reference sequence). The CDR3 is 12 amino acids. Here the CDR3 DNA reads TGTGCCTGGAATAGGGGGCCTGAAAAACTGTTTTTT. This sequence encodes CAWNRGPEKLFF.

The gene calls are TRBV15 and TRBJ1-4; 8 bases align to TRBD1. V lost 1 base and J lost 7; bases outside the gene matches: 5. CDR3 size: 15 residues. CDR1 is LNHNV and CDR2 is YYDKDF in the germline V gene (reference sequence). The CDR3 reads CATSRGQGAVEKLFF. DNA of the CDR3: TGTGCCACCAGCAGAGGGCAGGGGGCGGTTGAAAAACTGTTTTTT. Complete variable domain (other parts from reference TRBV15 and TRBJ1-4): DAMVIQNPRYQVTQFGKPVTLSCSQTLNHNVMYWYQQKSSQAPKLLFHYYDKDFNNEADTPDNFQSRRPNTSFCFLDIRSPGLGDTAMYLCATSRGQGAVEKLFFGSGTQLSVL.

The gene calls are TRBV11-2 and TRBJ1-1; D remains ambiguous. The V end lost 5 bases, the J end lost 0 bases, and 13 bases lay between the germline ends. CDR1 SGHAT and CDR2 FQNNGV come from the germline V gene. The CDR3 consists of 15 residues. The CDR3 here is CASSPPGGLNTEAFF. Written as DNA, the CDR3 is TGTGCCAGCAGCCCCCCGGGAGGGTTGAACACTGAAGCTTTCTTT.

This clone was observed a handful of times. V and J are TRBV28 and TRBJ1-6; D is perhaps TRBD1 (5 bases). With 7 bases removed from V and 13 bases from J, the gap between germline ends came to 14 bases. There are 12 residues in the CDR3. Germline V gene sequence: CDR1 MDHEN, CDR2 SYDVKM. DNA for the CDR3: TGTGCCAGCACCCCCCCCCGGGGGCCCCTCCACTTT. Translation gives CASTPPRGPLHF.

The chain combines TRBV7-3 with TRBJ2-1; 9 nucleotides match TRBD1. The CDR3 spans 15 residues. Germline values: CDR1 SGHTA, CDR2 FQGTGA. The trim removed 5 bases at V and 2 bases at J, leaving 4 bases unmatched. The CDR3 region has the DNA TGTGCCAGCAGCGACGGGACAGGGACCTACAATGAGCAGTTCTTC. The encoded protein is CASSDGTGTYNEQFF.

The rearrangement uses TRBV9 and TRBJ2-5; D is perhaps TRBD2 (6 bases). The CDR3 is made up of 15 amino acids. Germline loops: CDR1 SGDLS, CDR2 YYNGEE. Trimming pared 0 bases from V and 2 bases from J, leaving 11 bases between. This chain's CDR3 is CASSVAISGQETQYF. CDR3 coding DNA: TGTGCCAGCAGCGTAGCAATTAGCGGACAAGAGACCCAGTACTTC. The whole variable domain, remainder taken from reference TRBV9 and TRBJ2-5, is DSGVTQTPKHLITATGQRVTLRCSPRSGDLSVYWYQQSLDQGLQFLIQYYNGEERAKGNILERFSAQQFPDLHSELNLSSLELGDSALYFCASSVAISGQETQYFGPGTRLLVL.

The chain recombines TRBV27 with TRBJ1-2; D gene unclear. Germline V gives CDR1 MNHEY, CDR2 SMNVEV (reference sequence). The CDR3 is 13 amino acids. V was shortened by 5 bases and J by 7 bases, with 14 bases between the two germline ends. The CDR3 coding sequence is TGTGCCAGCAGTGCCTCCGGGATCTCTGGCTACACCTTC. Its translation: CASSASGISGYTF.

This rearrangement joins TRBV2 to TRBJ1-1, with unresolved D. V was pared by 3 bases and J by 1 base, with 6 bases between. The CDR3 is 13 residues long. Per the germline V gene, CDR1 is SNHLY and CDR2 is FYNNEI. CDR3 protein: CASSEGRNTEAFF. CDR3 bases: TGTGCCAGCAGTGAGGGCAGGAACACTGAAGCTTTCTTT. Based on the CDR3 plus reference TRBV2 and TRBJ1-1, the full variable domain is EPEVTQTPSHQVTQMGQEVILRCVPISNHLYFYWYRQILGQKVEFLVSFYNNEISEKSEIFDDQFSVERPDGSNFTLKIRSTKLEDSAMYFCASSEGRNTEAFFGQGTRLTVV.

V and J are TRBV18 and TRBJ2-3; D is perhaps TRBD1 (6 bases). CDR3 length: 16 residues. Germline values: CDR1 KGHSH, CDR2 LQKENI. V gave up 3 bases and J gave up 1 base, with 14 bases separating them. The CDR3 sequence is CASSPTGTFGTDTQYF. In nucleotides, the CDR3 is TGTGCCAGCTCACCTACAGGGACCTTTGGCACAGATACGCAGTATTTT.

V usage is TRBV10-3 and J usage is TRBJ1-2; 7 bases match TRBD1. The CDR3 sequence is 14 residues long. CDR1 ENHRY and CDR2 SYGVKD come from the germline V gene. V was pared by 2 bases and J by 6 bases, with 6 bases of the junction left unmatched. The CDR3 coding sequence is TGTGCCATCAGTGAGCCCGGGACAGCTCATGGCTACACCTTC. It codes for CAISEPGTAHGYTF.

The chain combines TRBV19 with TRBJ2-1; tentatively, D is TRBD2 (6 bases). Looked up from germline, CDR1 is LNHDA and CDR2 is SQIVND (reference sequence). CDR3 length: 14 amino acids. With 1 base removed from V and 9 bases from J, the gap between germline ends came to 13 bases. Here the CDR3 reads CASSIGRPSVEQFF. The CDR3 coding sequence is TGTGCCAGTAGTATAGGGAGGCCTAGCGTTGAGCAGTTCTTC.

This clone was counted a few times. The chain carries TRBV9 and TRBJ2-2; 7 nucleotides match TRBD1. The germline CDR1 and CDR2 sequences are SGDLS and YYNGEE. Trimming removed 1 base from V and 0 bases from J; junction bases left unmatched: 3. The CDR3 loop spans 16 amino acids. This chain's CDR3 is CASSVSGTANTGELFF. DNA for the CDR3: TGTGCCAGCAGCGTATCCGGGACAGCGAACACCGGGGAGCTGTTTTTT. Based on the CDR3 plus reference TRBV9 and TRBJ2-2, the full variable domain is DSGVTQTPKHLITATGQRVTLRCSPRSGDLSVYWYQQSLDQGLQFLIQYYNGEERAKGNILERFSAQQFPDLHSELNLSSLELGDSALYFCASSVSGTANTGELFFGEGSRLTVL.

The CDR3 nucleotides read TGTGCCAGCAGCCCAACAGGGTTCTATGGCTACACCTTC. Residues: CASSPTGFYGYTF. The chain uses TRBV12-3 or TRBV12-4 and TRBJ1-2; D may be TRBD1 (6 bases). Trimming removed 6 bases from V and 4 bases from J, with 12 bases in between. This CDR3 comprises 13 residues.

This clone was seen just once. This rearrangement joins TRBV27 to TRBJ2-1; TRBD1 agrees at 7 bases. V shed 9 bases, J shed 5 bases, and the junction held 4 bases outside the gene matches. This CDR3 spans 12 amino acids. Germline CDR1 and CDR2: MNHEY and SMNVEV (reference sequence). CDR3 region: CASGTANNEQFF. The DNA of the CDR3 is TGTGCCAGTGGGACAGCCAACAATGAGCAGTTCTTC.

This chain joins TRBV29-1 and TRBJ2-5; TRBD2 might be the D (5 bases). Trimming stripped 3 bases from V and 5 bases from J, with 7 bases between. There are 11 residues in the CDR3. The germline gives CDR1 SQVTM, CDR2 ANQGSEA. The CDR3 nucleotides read TGCAGCGTTGAGGGCGGGGAGACCCAGTACTTC. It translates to CSVEGGETQYF.

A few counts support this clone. The CDR3 loop reads CASRLEENTEAFF. The CDR3 DNA sequence: TGTGCCAGCAGGCTAGAGGAGAACACTGAAGCTTTCTTT. V gene TRBV7-8 combines with J gene TRBJ1-1, with no clear D. V was pared by 6 bases and J by 1 base, with 9 bases between. Germline assignment: CDR1 SGHVS and CDR2 FQNEAQ. The CDR3 contains 13 residues.

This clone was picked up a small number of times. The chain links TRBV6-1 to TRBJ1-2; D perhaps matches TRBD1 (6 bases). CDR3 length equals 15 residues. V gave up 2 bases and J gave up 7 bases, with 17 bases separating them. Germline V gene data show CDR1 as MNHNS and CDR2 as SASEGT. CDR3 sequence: CASSEIGGETGGYTF. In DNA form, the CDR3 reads TGTGCCAGCAGTGAAATAGGGGGGGAAACGGGTGGCTACACCTTC.

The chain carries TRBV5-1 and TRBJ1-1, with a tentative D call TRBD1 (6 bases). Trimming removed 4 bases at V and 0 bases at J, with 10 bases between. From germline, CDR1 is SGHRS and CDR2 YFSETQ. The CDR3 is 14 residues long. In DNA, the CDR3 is TGCGCCAGCAGCCGACAGGATTTGAACACTGAAGCTTTCTTT. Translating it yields CASSRQDLNTEAFF. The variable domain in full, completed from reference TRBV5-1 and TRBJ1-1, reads KAGVTQTPRYLIKTRGQQVTLSCSPISGHRSVSWYQQTPGQGLQFLFEYFSETQRNKGNFPGRFSGRQFSNSRSEMNVSTLELGDSALYLCASSRQDLNTEAFFGQGTRLTVV.

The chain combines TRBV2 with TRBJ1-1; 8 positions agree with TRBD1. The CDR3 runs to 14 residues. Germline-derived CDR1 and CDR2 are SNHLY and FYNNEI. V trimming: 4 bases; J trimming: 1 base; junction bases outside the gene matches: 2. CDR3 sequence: CASSVGTGNTEAFF. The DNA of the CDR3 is TGTGCCAGCAGTGTGGGGACAGGGAACACTGAAGCTTTCTTT.

The CDR3 loop reads CASSGQQGSYNEQFF. CDR3 sequence (DNA): TGTGCCAGCAGTGGGCAACAGGGTTCCTACAATGAGCAGTTCTTC. The chain carries TRBV2 and TRBJ2-1; possibly TRBD1 for D (6 bases). Germline lookup yields CDR1 SNHLY and CDR2 FYNNEI. This CDR3 spans 15 amino acids. Trimming shortened V by 4 bases and J by 1 base, and 11 bases separated the two germline ends.

The DNA of the CDR3 is TGCGCCAGCAGCCAAGACCTACTAGGTCTGGAGACCCAGTACTTC. It specifies CASSQDLLGLETQYF. The chain combines TRBV4-1 with TRBJ2-5, with D possibly matching TRBD2 (5 bases). This CDR3 spans 15 amino acids. The germline V and J ends were trimmed by 0 bases and 5 bases, with 13 bases remaining between them. The germline CDR1 and CDR2 sequences are MGHRA and YSYEKL.

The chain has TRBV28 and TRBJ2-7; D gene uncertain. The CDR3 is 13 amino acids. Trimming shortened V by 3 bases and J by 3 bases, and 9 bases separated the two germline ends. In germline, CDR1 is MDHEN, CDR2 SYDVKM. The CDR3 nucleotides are TGTGCCAGCAGTTTTCAACATAACTACGAGCAGTACTTC. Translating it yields CASSFQHNYEQYF.

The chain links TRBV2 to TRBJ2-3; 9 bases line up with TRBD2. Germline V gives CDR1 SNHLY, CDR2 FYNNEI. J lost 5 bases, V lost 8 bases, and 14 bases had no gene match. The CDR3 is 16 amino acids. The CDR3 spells CASAARSAGGRDTQYF. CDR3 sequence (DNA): TGTGCCAGCGCCGCAAGATCGGCGGGGGGGAGAGATACGCAGTATTTT.